This T cell receptor (beta chain) comes out of a study of T cell responses to AZD1222 COVID-19 vaccine. About this clone: No antigen is known for it.

Sequencing used immunoSEQ multiplex PCR; TCRdb keeps in-frame clones, though not all of them. The data contain some 150,000 clones, around 95% of them singletons. Study-level results: Just 5 to 7 AZD1222 recipients were seropositive at baseline. Donors skewed white British and female; clonal diversity was possibly underestimated.

This CDR3 comprises 18 residues. The germline V and J ends were trimmed by 4 bases and 2 bases, with 18 bases remaining between them. Germline loops: CDR1 ENHRY, CDR2 SYGVKD. This TCR was sampled from an adult in good health. The gene calls are TRBV10-3 and TRBJ2-6; the D gene is possibly TRBD2 (5 bases). Sample: peripheral blood, taken on day 0 of AZD1222 vaccination. This CDR3 is CAISGTPSTSPGANVLTF. Here the CDR3 DNA reads TGTGCCATCAGTGGGACCCCCTCAACTAGTCCTGGGGCCAACGTCCTGACTTTC.